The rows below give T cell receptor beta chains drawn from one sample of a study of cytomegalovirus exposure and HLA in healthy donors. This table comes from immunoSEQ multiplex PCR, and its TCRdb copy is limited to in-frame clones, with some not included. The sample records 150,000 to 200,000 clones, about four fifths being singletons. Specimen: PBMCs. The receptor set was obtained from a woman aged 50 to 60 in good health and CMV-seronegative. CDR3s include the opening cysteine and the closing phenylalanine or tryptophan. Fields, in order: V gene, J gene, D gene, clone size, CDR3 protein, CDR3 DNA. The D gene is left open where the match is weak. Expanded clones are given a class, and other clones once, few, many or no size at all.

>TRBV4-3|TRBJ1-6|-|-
CASSQAPGITTSPLHF
TGCGCCAGCAGCCAAGCGCCGGGAATAACTACTTCACCCCTCCACTTT
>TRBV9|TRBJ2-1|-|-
CASSVRNEQFF
TGTGCCAGCAGCGTACGGAATGAGCAGTTCTTC
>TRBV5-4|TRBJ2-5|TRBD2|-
CASSLSGTNALSTQYF
TGTGCCAGCAGCCTCTCCGGGACTAACGCCCTATCGACCCAGTACTTC
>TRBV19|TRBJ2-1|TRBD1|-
CASSIRTGYNEQFF
TGTGCCAGTAGTATTCGGACAGGTTACAATGAGCAGTTCTTC
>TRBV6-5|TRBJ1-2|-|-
CASRGSLGWGYGYTF
TGTGCCAGCCGAGGGAGCCTCGGGTGGGGCTATGGCTACACCTTC
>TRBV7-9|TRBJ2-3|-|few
CASSLGAGDTQYF
TGTGCCAGCAGCTTAGGTGCGGGAGATACGCAGTATTTT
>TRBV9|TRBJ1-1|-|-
CASSVGQGNTEAFF
TGTGCCAGCAGCGTAGGGCAGGGAAACACTGAAGCTTTCTTT
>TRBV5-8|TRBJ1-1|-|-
CASSLPGENTEAFF
TGTGCCAGCAGCTTGCCCGGAGAGAACACTGAAGCTTTCTTT
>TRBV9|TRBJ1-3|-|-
CASSPQHLRAGNTIYF
TGTGCCAGCAGCCCCCAACACCTACGGGCTGGAAACACCATATATTTT
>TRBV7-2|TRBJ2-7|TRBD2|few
CASSLAPPLAGAYEQYF
TGTGCCAGCAGCTTAGCCCCCCCTCTAGCGGGAGCCTACGAGCAGTACTTC
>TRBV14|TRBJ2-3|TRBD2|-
CASSHSRLASQYF
TGTGCCAGCAGCCATTCTCGACTAGCCTCGCAGTATTTT
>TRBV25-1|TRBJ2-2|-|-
CASTLGGGTGELFF
TGTGCCAGCACCCTAGGGGGGGGCACCGGGGAGCTGTTTTTT
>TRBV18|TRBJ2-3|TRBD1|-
CASSPRVSGTGHMDTQYF
TGTGCCAGCTCACCACGGGTGTCCGGGACAGGGCATATGGATACGCAGTATTTT
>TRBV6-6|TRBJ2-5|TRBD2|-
CASSPPPGGGREQYF
TGTGCCAGCAGTCCACCACCGGGGGGGGGCAGGGAGCAGTACTTC
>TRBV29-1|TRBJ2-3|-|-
CSVRLGDTQYF
TGCAGCGTTCGACTTGGGGATACGCAGTATTTT
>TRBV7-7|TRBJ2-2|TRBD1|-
CASSDGTGRTGELFF
TGTGCTAGCAGCGACGGGACAGGACGGACCGGGGAGCTGTTTTTT
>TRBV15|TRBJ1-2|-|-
CATSRDRNYGYTF
TGTGCCACCAGCAGAGACAGGAACTATGGCTACACCTTC
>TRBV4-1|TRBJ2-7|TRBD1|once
CASSQDFYWTGIPYEQYF
TGCGCCAGCAGTCAAGATTTCTACTGGACAGGGATACCCTACGAGCAGTACTTC
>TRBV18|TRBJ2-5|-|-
CASSLKETQYF
TGTGCCAGCTCACTTAAAGAGACCCAGTACTTC
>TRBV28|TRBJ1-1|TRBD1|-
CASSQSPGQGATNTEAFF
TGTGCCAGCAGCCAAAGTCCGGGACAGGGGGCGACGAACACTGAAGCTTTCTTT
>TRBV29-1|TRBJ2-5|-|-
CSVDSSGGETQYF
TGCAGCGTCGATAGCTCAGGAGGGGAAACCCAGTACTTC
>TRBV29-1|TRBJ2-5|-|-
CSAWTGEWGTQYF
TGCAGCGCCTGGACGGGGGAATGGGGGACCCAGTACTTC
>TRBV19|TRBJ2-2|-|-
CASSRDWNTGELFF
TGTGCCAGTAGTAGGGACTGGAACACCGGGGAGCTGTTTTTT
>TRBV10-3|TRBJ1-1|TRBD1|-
CAISESSTGLNTEAFF
TGTGCCATCAGTGAGTCGTCGACAGGGTTGAACACTGAAGCTTTCTTT
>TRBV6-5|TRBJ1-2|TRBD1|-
CASRQGGLGYTF
TGTGCCAGCAGACAGGGGGGTTTGGGCTACACCTTC
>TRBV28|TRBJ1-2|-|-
CASSSSYGYTF
TGTGCCAGCAGTTCCAGCTATGGCTACACCTTC
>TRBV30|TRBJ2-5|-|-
CAWSTAWGAQETQYF
TGTGCCTGGAGTACGGCGTGGGGCGCCCAGGAGACCCAGTACTTC
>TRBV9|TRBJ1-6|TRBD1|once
CASGPRDRNSPLHF
TGTGCCAGCGGGCCCCGGGACAGAAATTCACCCCTCCACTTT
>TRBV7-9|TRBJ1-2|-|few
CASSFRQFNGYTF
TGTGCCAGCAGCTTTAGACAGTTTAATGGCTACACCTTC
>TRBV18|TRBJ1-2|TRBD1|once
CASRKTGDGYTF
TGTGCCAGCCGAAAGACAGGGGATGGCTACACCTTC
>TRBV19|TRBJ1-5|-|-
CASRWAAKDNSNQPQHF
TGTGCCAGTAGATGGGCAGCGAAGGACAATAGCAATCAGCCCCAGCATTTT
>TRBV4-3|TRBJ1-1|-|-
CASSQDWQKNTEAFF
TGCGCCAGCAGCCAAGATTGGCAGAAGAACACTGAAGCTTTCTTT
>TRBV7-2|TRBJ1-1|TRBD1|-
CASNNRGRATEAFF
TGTGCCAGCAACAACAGGGGGCGGGCAACTGAAGCTTTCTTT
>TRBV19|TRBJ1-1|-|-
CASSFGRTEAFF
TGTGCCAGTAGTTTTGGTCGGACTGAAGCTTTCTTT
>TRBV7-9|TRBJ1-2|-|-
CASSPDRKGYGYTF
TGTGCCAGCAGTCCCGACAGGAAAGGCTATGGCTACACCTTC
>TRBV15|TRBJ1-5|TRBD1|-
CATSRDPGQGYSNQPQHF
TGTGCCACCAGCAGAGACCCCGGACAGGGGTATAGCAATCAGCCCCAGCATTTT
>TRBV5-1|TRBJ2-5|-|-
CASSFGGTQYF
TGCGCCAGCAGCTTCGGTGGGACCCAGTACTTC
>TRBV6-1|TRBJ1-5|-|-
CASSEKSPTGVNQPQHF
TGTGCCAGCAGTGAAAAAAGCCCTACGGGAGTCAATCAGCCCCAGCATTTT
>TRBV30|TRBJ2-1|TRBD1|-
CAWSKGRTGGSYNEQFF
TGTGCCTGGAGTAAAGGGAGAACAGGGGGTTCCTACAATGAGCAGTTCTTC
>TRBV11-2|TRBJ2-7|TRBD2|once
CASSLYSSGGYEQYF
TGTGCCAGCAGCTTATACTCTAGCGGGGGATACGAGCAGTACTTC
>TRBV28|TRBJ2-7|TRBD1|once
CASSLNTFFGTAGAYEQYF
TGTGCCAGCAGTTTAAACACTTTCTTTGGGACAGCTGGGGCCTACGAGCAGTACTTC